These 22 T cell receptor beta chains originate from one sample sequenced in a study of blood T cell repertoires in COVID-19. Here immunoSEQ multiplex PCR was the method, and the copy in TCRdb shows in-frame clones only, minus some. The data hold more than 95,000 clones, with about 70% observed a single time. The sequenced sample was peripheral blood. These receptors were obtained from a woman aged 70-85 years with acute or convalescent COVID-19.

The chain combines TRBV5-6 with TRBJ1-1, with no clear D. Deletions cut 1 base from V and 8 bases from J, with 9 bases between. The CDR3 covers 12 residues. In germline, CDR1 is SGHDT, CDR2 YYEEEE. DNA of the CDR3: TGTGCCAGCAGCTTGTCATTGGCAGAAGCTTTCTTT. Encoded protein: CASSLSLAEAFF.

CDR3 region: CASSQEYRGGEKLFF. Here the CDR3 DNA reads TGTGCCAGCAGCCAAGAGTACAGGGGAGGCGAAAAACTGTTTTTT. The V call is TRBV4-2, the J call TRBJ1-4, with TRBD1 identical over 7 bases. Germline V lookup: CDR1 LGHNA, CDR2 YNFKEQ. V dropped 0 bases and J dropped 8; count of bases not matched to a gene: 6. This CDR3 contains 15 residues.

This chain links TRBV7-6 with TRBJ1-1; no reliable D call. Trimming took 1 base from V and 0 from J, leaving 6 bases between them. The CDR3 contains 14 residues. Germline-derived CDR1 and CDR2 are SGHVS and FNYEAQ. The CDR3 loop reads CASSLGGMNTEAFF. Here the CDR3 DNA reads TGTGCCAGCAGCTTAGGAGGGATGAACACTGAAGCTTTCTTT.

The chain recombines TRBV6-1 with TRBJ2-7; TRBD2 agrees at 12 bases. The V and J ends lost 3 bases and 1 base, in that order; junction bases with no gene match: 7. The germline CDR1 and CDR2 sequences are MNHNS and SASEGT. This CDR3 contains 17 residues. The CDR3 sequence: CASSDPLAGGGSYEQYF. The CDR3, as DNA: TGTGCCAGCAGTGATCCCCTAGCGGGAGGGGGGTCCTACGAGCAGTACTTC.

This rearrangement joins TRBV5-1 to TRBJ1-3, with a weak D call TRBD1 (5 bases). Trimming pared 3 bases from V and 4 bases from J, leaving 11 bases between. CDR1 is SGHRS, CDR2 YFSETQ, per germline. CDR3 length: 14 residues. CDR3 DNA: TGCGCCAGCAGCTCGGGGGGTCAAGGAAACACCATATATTTT. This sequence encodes CASSSGGQGNTIYF.

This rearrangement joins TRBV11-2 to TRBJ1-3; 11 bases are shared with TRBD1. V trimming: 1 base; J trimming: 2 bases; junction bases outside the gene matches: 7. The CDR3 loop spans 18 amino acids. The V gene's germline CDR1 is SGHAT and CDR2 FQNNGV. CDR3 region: CASSLVGTGGIAGNTIYF. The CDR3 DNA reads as TGTGCCAGCAGCTTAGTGGGGACAGGGGGAATTGCTGGAAACACCATATATTTT.

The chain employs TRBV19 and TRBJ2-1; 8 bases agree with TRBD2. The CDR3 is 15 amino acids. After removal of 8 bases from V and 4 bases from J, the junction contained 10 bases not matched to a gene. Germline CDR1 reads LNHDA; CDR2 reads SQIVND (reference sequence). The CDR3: CASSVRTSLYNEQFF. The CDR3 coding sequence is TGTGCCAGTTCCGTCCGGACTAGCTTGTACAATGAGCAGTTCTTC.

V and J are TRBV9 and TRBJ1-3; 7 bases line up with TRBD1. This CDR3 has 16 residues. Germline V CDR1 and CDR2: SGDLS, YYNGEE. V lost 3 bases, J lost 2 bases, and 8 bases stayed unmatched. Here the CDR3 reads CASSGGNTGAGNTIYF. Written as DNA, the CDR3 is TGTGCCAGCAGCGGAGGGAATACAGGGGCTGGAAACACCATATATTTT.

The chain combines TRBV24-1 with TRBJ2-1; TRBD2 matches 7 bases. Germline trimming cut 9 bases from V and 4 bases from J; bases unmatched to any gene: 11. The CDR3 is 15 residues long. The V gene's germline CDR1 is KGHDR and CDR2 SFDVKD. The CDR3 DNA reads TGTGCCACCTCCGTGGGGGGAGGGCAATACAATGAGCAGTTCTTC. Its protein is CATSVGGGQYNEQFF.

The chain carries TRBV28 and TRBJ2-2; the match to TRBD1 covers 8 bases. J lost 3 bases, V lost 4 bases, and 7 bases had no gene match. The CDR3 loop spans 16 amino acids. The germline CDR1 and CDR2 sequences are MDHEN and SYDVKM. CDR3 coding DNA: TGTGCCAGCAGTTCCTCAGGGGGCGGGTACACCGGGGAGCTGTTTTTT. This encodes CASSSSGGGYTGELFF.

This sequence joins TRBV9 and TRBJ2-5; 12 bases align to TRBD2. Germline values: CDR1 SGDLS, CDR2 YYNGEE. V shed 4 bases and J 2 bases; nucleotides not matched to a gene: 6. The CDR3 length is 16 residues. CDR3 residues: CASSSGTSGLQETQYF. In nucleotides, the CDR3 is TGTGCCAGCAGCTCCGGGACTAGCGGGCTTCAAGAGACCCAGTACTTC.

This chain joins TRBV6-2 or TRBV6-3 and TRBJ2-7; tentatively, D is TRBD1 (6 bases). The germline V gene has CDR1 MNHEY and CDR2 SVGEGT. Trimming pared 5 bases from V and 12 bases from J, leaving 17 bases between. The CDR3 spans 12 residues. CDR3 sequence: CASSQTRTDRYF. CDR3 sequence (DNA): TGTGCCAGCAGTCAGACGCGGACAGACCGGTACTTC.

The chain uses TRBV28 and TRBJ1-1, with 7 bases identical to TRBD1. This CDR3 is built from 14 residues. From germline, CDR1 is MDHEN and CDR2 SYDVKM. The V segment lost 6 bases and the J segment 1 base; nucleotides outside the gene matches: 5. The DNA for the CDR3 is TGTGCCAGCAGGGTGCGGACAGGGAACACTGAAGCTTTCTTT. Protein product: CASRVRTGNTEAFF.

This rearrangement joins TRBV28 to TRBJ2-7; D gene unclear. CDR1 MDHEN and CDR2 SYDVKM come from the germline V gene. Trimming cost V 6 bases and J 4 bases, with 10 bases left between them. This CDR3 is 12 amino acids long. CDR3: CASSPQWYEQYF. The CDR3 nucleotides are TGTGCCAGCAGCCCCCAGTGGTACGAGCAGTACTTC.

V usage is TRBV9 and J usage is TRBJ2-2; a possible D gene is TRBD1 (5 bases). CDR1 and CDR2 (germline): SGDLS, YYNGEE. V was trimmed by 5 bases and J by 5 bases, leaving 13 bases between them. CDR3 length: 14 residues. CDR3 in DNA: TGTGCCAGCAGGAGTGCAGGGTGGACCGGGGAGCTGTTTTTT. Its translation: CASRSAGWTGELFF.

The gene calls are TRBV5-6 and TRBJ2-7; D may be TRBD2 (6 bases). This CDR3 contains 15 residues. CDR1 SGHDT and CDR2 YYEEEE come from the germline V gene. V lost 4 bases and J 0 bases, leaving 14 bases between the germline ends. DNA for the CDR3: TGTGCCAGCAGCCTACTGGCGGGAAGCTCCTACGAGCAGTACTTC. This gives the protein CASSLLAGSSYEQYF.

CDR3 residues: CASSYLSSDKETQYF. The CDR3 nucleotides read TGTGCCAGCAGCTATTTGTCCTCAGATAAAGAGACCCAGTACTTC. The V and J genes are TRBV5-6 and TRBJ2-5; unclear D gene. The CDR3 is made up of 15 amino acids. Germline V gene lookup returns CDR1 SGHDT and CDR2 YYEEEE. V shed 3 bases and J shed 3 bases, with 15 bases lying between them.

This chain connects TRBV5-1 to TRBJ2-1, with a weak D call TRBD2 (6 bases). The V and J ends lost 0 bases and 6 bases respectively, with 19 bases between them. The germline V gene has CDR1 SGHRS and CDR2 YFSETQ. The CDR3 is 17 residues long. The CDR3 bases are TGCGCCAGCAGCTTGGTTTACCGGGGGAGAGGACTCAATGAGCAGTTCTTC. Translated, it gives CASSLVYRGRGLNEQFF.

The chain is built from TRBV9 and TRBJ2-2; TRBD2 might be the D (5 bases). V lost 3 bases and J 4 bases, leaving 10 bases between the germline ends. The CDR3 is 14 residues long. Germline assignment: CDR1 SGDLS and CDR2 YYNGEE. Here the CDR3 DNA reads TGTGCCAGCAGCGCCGAACTAGGCACCGGGGAGCTGTTTTTT. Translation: CASSAELGTGELFF.

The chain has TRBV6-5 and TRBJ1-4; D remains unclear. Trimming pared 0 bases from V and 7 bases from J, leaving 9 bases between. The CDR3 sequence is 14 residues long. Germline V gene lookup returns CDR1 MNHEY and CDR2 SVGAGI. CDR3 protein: CASSYSTSGEKLFF. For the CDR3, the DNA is TGTGCCAGCAGTTACTCGACATCAGGTGAAAAACTGTTTTTT.

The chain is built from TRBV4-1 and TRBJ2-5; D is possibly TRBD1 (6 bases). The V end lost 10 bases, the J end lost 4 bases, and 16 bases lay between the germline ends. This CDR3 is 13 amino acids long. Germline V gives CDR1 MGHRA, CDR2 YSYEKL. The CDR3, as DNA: TGCGCCACCGGGCAGGGGATGGGAGAGACCCAGTACTTC. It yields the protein CATGQGMGETQYF.

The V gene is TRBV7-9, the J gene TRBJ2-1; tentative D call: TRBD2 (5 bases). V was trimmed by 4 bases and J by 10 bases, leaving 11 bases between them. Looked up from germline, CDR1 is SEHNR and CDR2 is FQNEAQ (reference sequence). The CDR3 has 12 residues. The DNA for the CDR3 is TGTGCCAGCAGCTCCCATGAGGGCGAGCAGTTCTTC. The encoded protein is CASSSHEGEQFF.